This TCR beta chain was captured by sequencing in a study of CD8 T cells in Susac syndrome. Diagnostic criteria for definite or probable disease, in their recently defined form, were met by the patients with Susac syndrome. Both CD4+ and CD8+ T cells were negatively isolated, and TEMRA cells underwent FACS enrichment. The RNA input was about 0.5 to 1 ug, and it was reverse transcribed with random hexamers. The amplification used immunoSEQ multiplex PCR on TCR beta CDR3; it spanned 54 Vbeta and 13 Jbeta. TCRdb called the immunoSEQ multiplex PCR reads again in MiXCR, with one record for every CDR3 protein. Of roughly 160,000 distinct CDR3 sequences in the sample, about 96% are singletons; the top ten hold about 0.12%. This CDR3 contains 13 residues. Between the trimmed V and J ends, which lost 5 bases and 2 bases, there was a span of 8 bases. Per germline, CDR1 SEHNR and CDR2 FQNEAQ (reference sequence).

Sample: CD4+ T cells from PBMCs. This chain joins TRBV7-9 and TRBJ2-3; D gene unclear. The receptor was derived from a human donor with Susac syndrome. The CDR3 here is CASSPGPTDTQYF. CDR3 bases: TGTGCCAGCAGCCCCGGCCCCACAGATACGCAGTATTTT.